This TCR beta chain was profiled in a study of PD-L1 blockade in urothelial cancer. Whole-study findings and limits: Durable-benefit patients showed greater tumor-associated blood clone expansion at 3 weeks.

Clones were sequenced by immunoSEQ multiplex PCR, and TCRdb holds only the in-frame ones, with some missing. Among about 49,000 clones listed, 70% to 80% were seen once. Time point given: pretreatment peripheral blood. Locally advanced or metastatic urothelial carcinoma affected all patients. For this clone: The antigen is undetermined.

Germline values: CDR1 MNHNS, CDR2 SASEGT. CDR3 length equals 16 residues. V gave up 2 bases and J gave up 5 bases; unmatched junction bases: 3. The J gene is TRBJ2-2, the V gene TRBV6-1, with 12 bases aligning to TRBD2. The TCR was taken from a man in his 70s with urothelial cancer. Sequenced here: PBMCs, sampled around atezolizumab (anti-PD-L1) treatment. This CDR3 reads CASSELAGGLTGELFF. CDR3 nucleotide sequence: TGTGCCAGCAGTGAACTAGCGGGAGGGTTGACCGGGGAGCTGTTTTTT.